The 26 T cell receptor beta chains below were found in one sample sequenced in a study of T cell responses to AZD1222 COVID-19 vaccine. The protocol was immunoSEQ multiplex PCR, while the TCRdb copy is restricted to in-frame clones and leaves out a portion. The top ten clones hold about a tenth of a sample with fewer than 80,000 clones, approximately 88% of them seen once. The specimen comprised peripheral blood, sampled 28 days after the second dose of the MenACWY control vaccine. These receptors were collected from an adult who received the MenACWY meningococcal vaccine as a control.

The gene calls are TRBV6-5 and TRBJ1-2; TRBD1 matches at 7 bases. With 4 bases clipped from V and 3 bases from J, the junction kept 2 bases outside the gene matches. The CDR3 loop spans 13 amino acids. CDR1 is MNHEY and CDR2 is SVGAGI in the germline V gene. The CDR3 coding sequence is TGTGCCAGCAGTTGGGGACAGTACTATGGCTACACCTTC. This translates into CASSWGQYYGYTF.

On this clone: This sample includes further DNA sequences coding for the same CDR3. The chain uses TRBV12-3 or TRBV12-4 and TRBJ1-3; D unresolved. The CDR3 loop spans 13 amino acids. V was pared by 2 bases and J by 3 bases, with 5 bases between. In DNA, the CDR3 is TGTGCCAGCAGTTTATTCGGTGGAAACACCATATATTTT. Amino acid sequence: CASSLFGGNTIYF.

For this clone: At one end the junction does not follow the germline gene, possibly because of a read error. The chain joins TRBV6-2 or TRBV6-3 to TRBJ2-7; 7 bases line up with TRBD2. Germline V gives CDR1 MNHEY, CDR2 SVGEGT. This CDR3 region has 15 residues. CDR3 nucleotides: TGTGCCAGCAGCTACTGGCTAGCGGAAACCTACGAGCAGTACTTC. This sequence encodes CASSYWLAETYEQYF.

The J gene is TRBJ1-6, the V gene TRBV10-3, with 9 bases that match TRBD1. V was clipped by 10 bases and J by 6 bases; unmatched bases: 4. This CDR3 spans 13 amino acids. Germline V gene data show CDR1 as ENHRY and CDR2 as SYGVKD. Here the CDR3 reads CATGTGINSPLHF. CDR3 sequence (DNA): TGTGCCACCGGGACAGGGATTAATTCACCCCTCCACTTT.

CDR3 protein: CASSEPAGGTDTQYF. As DNA, the CDR3 is TGTGCCAGCAGTGAACCAGCGGGGGGCACAGATACGCAGTATTTT. The rearrangement joins TRBV6-1 to TRBJ2-3; TRBD2 matches at 8 bases. CDR1 is MNHNS and CDR2 is SASEGT in the germline V gene. The CDR3 extends over 15 amino acids. V dropped 2 bases and J dropped 1; count of bases not matched to a gene: 2.

The V gene is TRBV5-1, the J gene TRBJ2-7; the match to TRBD2 covers 12 bases. CDR1 and CDR2 from the germline V gene are SGHRS and YFSETQ. The trim removed 4 bases at V and 0 bases at J, leaving 8 bases unmatched. This CDR3 is 17 amino acids long. The CDR3 region is CASSGPRTSGDSYEQYF. In DNA form, the CDR3 reads TGCGCCAGCAGCGGACCCCGGACTAGCGGGGACTCCTACGAGCAGTACTTC. The full variable domain, its missing parts supplied by reference TRBV5-1 and TRBJ2-7, is KAGVTQTPRYLIKTRGQQVTLSCSPISGHRSVSWYQQTPGQGLQFLFEYFSETQRNKGNFPGRFSGRQFSNSRSEMNVSTLELGDSALYLCASSGPRTSGDSYEQYFGPGTRLTVT.

This chain links TRBV28 with TRBJ2-1; TRBD1 aligns across 7 bases. The junction had 6 bases not matched to a gene; V was cut back by 4 bases and J by 3 bases. The CDR3 has 15 amino acids. CDR1 is MDHEN and CDR2 is SYDVKM in the germline V gene. The CDR3 region is CASSSPGQNYNEQFF. CDR3 sequence (DNA): TGTGCCAGCAGTTCCCCGGGACAGAACTACAATGAGCAGTTCTTC.

V is TRBV27 and J is TRBJ1-4, with D tentatively TRBD1 (5 bases). This CDR3 comprises 14 residues. Germline CDR1 reads MNHEY; CDR2 reads SMNVEV (reference sequence). With 3 bases removed from V and 6 bases from J, the gap between germline ends came to 11 bases. CDR3 sequence: CASSLAGWDEKLFF. The CDR3 nucleotides read TGTGCCAGCAGTTTGGCAGGGTGGGATGAAAAACTGTTTTTT.

This clone was seen just once. V gene TRBV20-1 combines with J gene TRBJ2-7; D might be TRBD2 (5 bases). The CDR3 is made up of 11 amino acids. Trimming shortened V by 6 bases and J by 7 bases, and 13 bases separated the two germline ends. Germline values: CDR1 DFQATT, CDR2 SNEGSKA (reference sequence). DNA for the CDR3: TGCAGTGCCACCGAGACGGGGGAGCAGTACTTC. The encoded protein is CSATETGEQYF.

The genes are TRBV2 and TRBJ1-5; TRBD1 is a possible D gene (5 bases). The CDR3 totals 16 residues. Germline assignment: CDR1 SNHLY and CDR2 FYNNEI. V lost 4 bases to trimming and J lost 7 bases, with 20 bases between them. CDR3 sequence: CASSVGPAGRGQPQHF. CDR3 in DNA: TGTGCCAGCAGTGTTGGGCCGGCAGGGAGAGGACAGCCCCAGCATTTT.

This clone was counted a single time. The CDR3 coding sequence is TGTGCCAGCAGCCGAAGGATTCGGGATGAAAAACTGTTTTTT. This codes for CASSRRIRDEKLFF. This rearrangement joins TRBV27 to TRBJ1-4; D uncertain. The CDR3 has 14 amino acids. Germline loops: CDR1 MNHEY, CDR2 SMNVEV (reference sequence). Trimming shortened V by 6 bases and J by 6 bases, and 14 bases separated the two germline ends.

This rearrangement joins TRBV14 to TRBJ1-4; a possible D gene is TRBD1 (5 bases). Germline CDR1 SGHDN, CDR2 FVKESK. The CDR3 totals 15 residues. Trimming pared 3 bases from V and 2 bases from J, leaving 10 bases between. CDR3 loop: CASSQGLGTNEKLFF. For the CDR3, the DNA is TGTGCCAGCAGCCAGGGGCTAGGGACTAATGAAAAACTGTTTTTT.

The chain employs TRBV6-5 and TRBJ2-7, with no clear D. The V end lost 4 bases, the J end lost 5 bases, and 12 bases lay between the germline ends. Per germline, CDR1 MNHEY and CDR2 SVGAGI. The CDR3 consists of 13 residues. This CDR3 reads CASSSPTWDEQYF. The CDR3 nucleotides are TGTGCCAGCAGTTCGCCAACCTGGGACGAGCAGTACTTC.

V gene TRBV19 combines with J gene TRBJ2-6; 7 bases line up with TRBD1. CDR1 is LNHDA, CDR2 SQIVND, per germline (reference sequence). The ends lost 4 bases at V and 0 bases at J; junction bases unmatched: 0. This CDR3 is 15 amino acids long. This chain's CDR3 is CASSRDSSGANVLTF. CDR3 coding DNA: TGTGCCAGTAGTAGGGACAGCTCTGGGGCCAACGTCCTGACTTTC.

This chain links TRBV4-2 with TRBJ1-4; 7 nucleotides align to TRBD1. The germline V gene has CDR1 LGHNA and CDR2 YNFKEQ. V shed 4 bases and J 8 bases; nucleotides not matched to a gene: 13. The CDR3 covers 16 residues. The CDR3 sequence: CASSPIGGREGEKLFF. DNA for the CDR3: TGTGCCAGCAGCCCAATAGGGGGCAGGGAAGGGGAAAAACTGTTTTTT.

CDR3 bases: TGCGCCAGCAGCTTGGGAACGGAGAACTATGGCTACACCTTC. The encoded protein is CASSLGTENYGYTF. The rearrangement joins TRBV5-1 to TRBJ1-2; the D is unclear. Trimming took 0 bases from V and 2 from J, leaving 8 bases between them. Germline CDR1 is SGHRS and CDR2 is YFSETQ. The CDR3 is made up of 14 amino acids.

The rearrangement joins TRBV9 to TRBJ1-1; tentatively, D is TRBD1 (6 bases). The CDR3 has 14 residues. Germline CDR1 is SGDLS and CDR2 is YYNGEE. V dropped 3 bases and J dropped 3 bases, with 12 bases sitting between them. The CDR3: CASSEQGGDTEAFF. The DNA of the CDR3 is TGTGCCAGCAGCGAACAGGGAGGGGACACTGAAGCTTTCTTT.

V gene TRBV7-2 combines with J gene TRBJ2-5; TRBD1 matches at 8 bases. The CDR3 covers 14 residues. In germline, CDR1 is SGHTA, CDR2 FQGNSA. The V and J ends lost 5 bases and 1 base, in that order; junction bases with no gene match: 3. CDR3 residues: CASSPDRGQETQYF. As DNA, the CDR3 is TGTGCCAGCAGCCCCGACAGGGGCCAAGAGACCCAGTACTTC.

V and J are TRBV7-9 and TRBJ1-3; perhaps TRBD1 as D (5 bases). Per the germline V gene, CDR1 is SEHNR and CDR2 is FQNEAQ (reference sequence). The CDR3 spans 14 residues. Trimming left V 6 bases short and J 2 bases short, with 11 bases between. In nucleotides, the CDR3 is TGTGCCAGCAGGACCTCGGGGGCTGGAAACACCATATATTTT. As protein: CASRTSGAGNTIYF. The variable domain in full, completed from reference TRBV7-9 and TRBJ1-3, reads DTGVSQNPRHKITKRGQNVTFRCDPISEHNRLYWYRQTLGQGPEFLTYFQNEAQLEKSRLLSDRFSAERPKGSFSTLEIQRTEQGDSAMYLCASRTSGAGNTIYFGEGSWLTVV.

This clone was recorded once. The chain employs TRBV6-5 and TRBJ2-3; D tentatively reads TRBD1 or TRBD2 (6 bases each). The V and J ends lost 2 bases and 3 bases respectively, with 12 bases between them. Germline lookup yields CDR1 MNHEY and CDR2 SVGAGI. The CDR3 has 15 amino acids. The CDR3 coding sequence is TGTGCCAGCAGTTACGGTACAGGGAGGACAGATACGCAGTATTTT. Protein product: CASSYGTGRTDTQYF.

This clone was observed a single time. This chain uses TRBV7-3 with TRBJ2-5; no definite D call. This CDR3 has 13 residues. V lost 5 bases to trimming and J lost 3 bases, with 10 bases between them. Germline V gene sequence: CDR1 SGHTA, CDR2 FQGTGA. The CDR3 DNA reads TGTGCCAGCAGCCGGGTCCTGGAAGAGACCCAGTACTTC. The encoded protein is CASSRVLEETQYF.

This sequence joins TRBV6-4 and TRBJ2-2; the match to TRBD1 covers 8 bases. This CDR3 spans 14 amino acids. V lost 6 bases and J lost 1; bases outside the gene matches: 1. The germline gives CDR1 MRHNA, CDR2 SNTAGT. The CDR3 bases are TGTGCCAGCAGAGGACAGGGGAACACCGGGGAGCTGTTTTTT. Encoded protein: CASRGQGNTGELFF.

The chain combines TRBV9 with TRBJ2-7; 7 nucleotides agree with TRBD1. Per germline, CDR1 SGDLS and CDR2 YYNGEE. CDR3 length: 15 residues. V lost 4 bases and J lost 0; bases outside the gene matches: 7. CDR3 residues: CASSPSGQDSYEQYF. The CDR3 DNA reads as TGTGCCAGCAGCCCATCCGGACAGGACTCCTACGAGCAGTACTTC.

The gene calls are TRBV9 and TRBJ2-7; the D gene is possibly TRBD2 (5 bases). Trimming stripped 1 base from V and 1 base from J, with 12 bases between. CDR1 and CDR2 (germline): SGDLS, YYNGEE. The CDR3 runs 15 residues. CDR3 nucleotide sequence: TGTGCCAGCAGCGTAAATGAGGGTAGATCCTACGAGCAGTACTTC. Encoded protein: CASSVNEGRSYEQYF.

The CDR3 loop reads CASSLGTVSYEQYF. The CDR3 DNA reads TGTGCCAGCAGCTTGGGGACTGTCTCCTACGAGCAGTACTTC. V is TRBV7-2 and J is TRBJ2-7; perhaps TRBD2 as D (6 bases). The germline V gene encodes CDR1 SGHTA and CDR2 FQGNSA. The CDR3 runs 14 residues. V gave up 3 bases and J gave up 0 bases, with 9 bases separating them.

The chain recombines TRBV30 with TRBJ1-5; TRBD1 matches at 9 bases. Germline CDR1 reads GTSNPN; CDR2 reads SVGIG (reference sequence). Unmatched junction bases numbered 2, after V lost 0 bases and J lost 5 bases. This CDR3 spans 14 amino acids. CDR3 coding DNA: TGTGCCTGGAGTGTACGACAGGGGGATCAGCCCCAGCATTTT. This translates into CAWSVRQGDQPQHF.